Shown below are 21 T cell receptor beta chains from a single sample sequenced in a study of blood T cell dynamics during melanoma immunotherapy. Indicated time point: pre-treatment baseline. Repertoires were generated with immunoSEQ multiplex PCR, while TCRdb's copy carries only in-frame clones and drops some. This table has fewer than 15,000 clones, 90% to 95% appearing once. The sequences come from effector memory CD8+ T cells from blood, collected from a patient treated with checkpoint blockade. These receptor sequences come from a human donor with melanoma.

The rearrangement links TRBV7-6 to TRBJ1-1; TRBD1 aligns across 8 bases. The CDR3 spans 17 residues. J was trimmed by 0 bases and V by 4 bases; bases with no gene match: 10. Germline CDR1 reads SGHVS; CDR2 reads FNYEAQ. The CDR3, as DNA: TGTGCCAGCAGCTCAGACGGGACAGGAAATATGAACACTGAAGCTTTCTTT. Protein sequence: CASSSDGTGNMNTEAFF. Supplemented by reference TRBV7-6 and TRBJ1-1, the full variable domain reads GAGVSQSPRYKVTKRGQDVALRCDPISGHVSLYWYRQALGQGPEFLTYFNYEAQQDKSGLPNDRFSAERPEGSISTLTIQRTEQRDSAMYRCASSSDGTGNMNTEAFFGQGTRLTVV.

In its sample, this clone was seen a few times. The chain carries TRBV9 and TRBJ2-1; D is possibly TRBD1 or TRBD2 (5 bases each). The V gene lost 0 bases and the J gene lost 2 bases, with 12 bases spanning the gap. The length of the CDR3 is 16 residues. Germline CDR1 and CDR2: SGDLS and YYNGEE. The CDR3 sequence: CASSVDGATTYNEQFF. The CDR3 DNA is TGTGCCAGCAGCGTAGACGGGGCTACTACCTACAATGAGCAGTTCTTC. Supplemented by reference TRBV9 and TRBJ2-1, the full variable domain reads DSGVTQTPKHLITATGQRVTLRCSPRSGDLSVYWYQQSLDQGLQFLIQYYNGEERAKGNILERFSAQQFPDLHSELNLSSLELGDSALYFCASSVDGATTYNEQFFGPGTRLTVL.

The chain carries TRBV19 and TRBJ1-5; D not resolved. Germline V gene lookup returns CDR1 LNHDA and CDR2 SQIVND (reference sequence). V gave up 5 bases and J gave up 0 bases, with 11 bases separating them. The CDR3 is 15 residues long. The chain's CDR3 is CASSVDHYSNQPQHF. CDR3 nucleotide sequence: TGTGCCAGTAGTGTCGACCATTATAGCAATCAGCCCCAGCATTTT. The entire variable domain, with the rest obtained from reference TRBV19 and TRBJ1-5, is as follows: DGGITQSPKYLFRKEGQNVTLSCEQNLNHDAMYWYRQDPGQGLRLIYYSQIVNDFQKGDIAEGYSVSREKKESFPLTVTSAQKNPTAFYLCASSVDHYSNQPQHFGDGTRLSIL.

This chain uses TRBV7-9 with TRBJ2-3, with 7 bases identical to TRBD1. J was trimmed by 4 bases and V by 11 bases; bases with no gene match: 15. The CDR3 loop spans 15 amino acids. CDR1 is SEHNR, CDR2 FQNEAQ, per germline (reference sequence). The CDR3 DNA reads TGTGCCGGCACGACCGACAGGGATGGATCAGATACGCAGTATTTT. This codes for CAGTTDRDGSDTQYF.

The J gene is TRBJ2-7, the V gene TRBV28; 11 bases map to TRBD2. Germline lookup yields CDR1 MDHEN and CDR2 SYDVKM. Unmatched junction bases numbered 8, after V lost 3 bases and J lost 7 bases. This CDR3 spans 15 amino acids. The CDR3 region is CASSLTSGVPQEQYF. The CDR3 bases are TGTGCCAGCAGTTTGACTAGCGGGGTGCCTCAGGAGCAGTACTTC.

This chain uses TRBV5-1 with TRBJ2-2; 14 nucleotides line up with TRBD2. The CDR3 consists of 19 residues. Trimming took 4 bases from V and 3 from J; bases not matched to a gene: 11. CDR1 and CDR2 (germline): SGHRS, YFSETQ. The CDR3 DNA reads TGCGCCAGCAGCCTCCTCGTGGGGACTAGCGGGAGCGACACCGGGGAGCTGTTTTTT. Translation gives CASSLLVGTSGSDTGELFF.

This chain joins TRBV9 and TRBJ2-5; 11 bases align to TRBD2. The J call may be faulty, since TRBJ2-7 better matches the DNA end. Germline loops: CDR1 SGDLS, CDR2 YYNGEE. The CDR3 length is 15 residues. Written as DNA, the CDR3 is TGTGCCAGCTCCCTAGCGGGAGGCCATTCCTACGAGCAGTACTTC. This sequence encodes CASSLAGGHSYEQYF.

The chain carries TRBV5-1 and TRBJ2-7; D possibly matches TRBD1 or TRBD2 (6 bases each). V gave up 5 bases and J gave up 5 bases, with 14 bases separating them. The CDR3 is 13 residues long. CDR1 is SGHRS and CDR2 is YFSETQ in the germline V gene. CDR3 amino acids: CASRSRGVDEQYF. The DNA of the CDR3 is TGCGCCAGCAGGAGTAGGGGGGTCGACGAGCAGTACTTC.

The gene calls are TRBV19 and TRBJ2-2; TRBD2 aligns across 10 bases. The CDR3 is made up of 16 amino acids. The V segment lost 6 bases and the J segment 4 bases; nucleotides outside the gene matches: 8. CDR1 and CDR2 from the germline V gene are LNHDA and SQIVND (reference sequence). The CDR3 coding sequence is TGTGCCAGTAGCCCAGCGGGAGGGTTAAGCACCGGGGAGCTGTTTTTT. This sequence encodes CASSPAGGLSTGELFF.

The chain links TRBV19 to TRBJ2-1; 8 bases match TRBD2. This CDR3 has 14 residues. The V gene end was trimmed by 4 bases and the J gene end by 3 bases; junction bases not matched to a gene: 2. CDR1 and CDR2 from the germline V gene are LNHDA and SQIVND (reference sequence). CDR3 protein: CASSTREVYNEQFF. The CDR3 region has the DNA TGTGCCAGTAGTACGCGGGAGGTCTACAATGAGCAGTTCTTC.

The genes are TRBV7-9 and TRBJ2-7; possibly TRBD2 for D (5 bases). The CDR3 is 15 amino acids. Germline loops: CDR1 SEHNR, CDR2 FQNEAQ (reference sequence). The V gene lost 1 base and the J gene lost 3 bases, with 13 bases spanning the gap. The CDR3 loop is CASSLVSSGYYEQYF. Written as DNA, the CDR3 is TGTGCCAGCAGCTTAGTCAGTTCGGGGTACTACGAGCAGTACTTC.

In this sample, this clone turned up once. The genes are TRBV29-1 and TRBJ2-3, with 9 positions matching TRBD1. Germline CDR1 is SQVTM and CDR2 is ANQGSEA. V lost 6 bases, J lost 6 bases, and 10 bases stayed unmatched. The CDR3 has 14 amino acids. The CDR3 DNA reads TGCAGCGTGGCGTGGACAGGGGACATGGATACGCAGTATTTT. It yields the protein CSVAWTGDMDTQYF.

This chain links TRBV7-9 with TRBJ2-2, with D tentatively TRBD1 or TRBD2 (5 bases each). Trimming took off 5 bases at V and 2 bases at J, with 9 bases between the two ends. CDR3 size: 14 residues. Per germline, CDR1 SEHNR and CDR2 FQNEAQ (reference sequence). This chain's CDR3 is CASSPGPNTGELFF. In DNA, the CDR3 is TGTGCCAGCAGCCCGGGACCCAACACCGGGGAGCTGTTTTTT.

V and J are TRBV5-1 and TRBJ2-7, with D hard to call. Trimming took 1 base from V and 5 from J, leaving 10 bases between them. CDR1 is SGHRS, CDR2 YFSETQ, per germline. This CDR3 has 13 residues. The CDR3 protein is CASSLISIDEQYF. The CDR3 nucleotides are TGCGCCAGCAGCTTGATTAGCATCGACGAGCAGTACTTC.

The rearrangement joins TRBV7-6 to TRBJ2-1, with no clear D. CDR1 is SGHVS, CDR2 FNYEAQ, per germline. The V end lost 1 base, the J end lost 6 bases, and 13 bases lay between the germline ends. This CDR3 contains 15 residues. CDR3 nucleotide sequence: TGTGCCAGCAGCTTAGATTGGGGTCCCATCAATGAGCAGTTCTTC. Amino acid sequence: CASSLDWGPINEQFF.

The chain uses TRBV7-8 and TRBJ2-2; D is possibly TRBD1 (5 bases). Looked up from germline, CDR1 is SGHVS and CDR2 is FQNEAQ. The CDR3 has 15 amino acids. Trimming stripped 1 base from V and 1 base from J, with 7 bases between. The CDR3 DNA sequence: TGTGCCAGCAGCTTAGGGGGCAGGAACACCGGGGAGCTGTTTTTT. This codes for CASSLGGRNTGELFF.

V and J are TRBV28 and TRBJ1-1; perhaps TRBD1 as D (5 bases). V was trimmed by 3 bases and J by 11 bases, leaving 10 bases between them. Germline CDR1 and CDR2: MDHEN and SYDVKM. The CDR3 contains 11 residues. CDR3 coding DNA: TGTGCCAGCAGTTTGCAGGGTTGGGCTTTCTTT. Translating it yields CASSLQGWAFF. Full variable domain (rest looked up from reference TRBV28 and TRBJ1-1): DVKVTQSSRYLVKRTGEKVFLECVQDMDHENMFWYRQDPGLGLRLIYFSYDVKMKEKGDIPEGYSVSREKKERFSLILESASTNQTSMYLCASSLQGWAFFGQGTRLTVV.

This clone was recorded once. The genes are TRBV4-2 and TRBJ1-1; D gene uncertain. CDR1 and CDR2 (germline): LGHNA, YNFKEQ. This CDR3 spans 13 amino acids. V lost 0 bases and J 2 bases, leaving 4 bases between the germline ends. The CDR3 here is CASSQDRNTEAFF. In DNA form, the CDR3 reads TGTGCCAGCAGCCAAGATCGCAACACTGAAGCTTTCTTT.

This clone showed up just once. The CDR3 nucleotides read TGTGCCAGCAGCTCAGACAGGGACCACACAGATACGCAGTATTTT. It yields the protein CASSSDRDHTDTQYF. The chain combines TRBV7-9 with TRBJ2-3; 7 bases align to TRBD1. The CDR3 consists of 15 residues. Per germline, CDR1 SEHNR and CDR2 FQNEAQ (reference sequence). V shed 4 bases and J 2 bases; nucleotides not matched to a gene: 6.

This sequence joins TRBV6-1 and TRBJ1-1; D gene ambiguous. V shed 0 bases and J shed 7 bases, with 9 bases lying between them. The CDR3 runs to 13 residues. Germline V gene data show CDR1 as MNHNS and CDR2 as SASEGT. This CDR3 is CASSEARHREAFF. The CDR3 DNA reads TGTGCCAGCAGTGAAGCGCGTCATCGTGAAGCTTTCTTT.

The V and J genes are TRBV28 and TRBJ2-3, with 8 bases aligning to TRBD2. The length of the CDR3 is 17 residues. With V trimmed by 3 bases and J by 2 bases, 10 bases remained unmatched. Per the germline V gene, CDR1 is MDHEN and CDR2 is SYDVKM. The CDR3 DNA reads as TGTGCCAGCAGTTTTCCCGGTCGGGAGGGACCCACAGATACGCAGTATTTT. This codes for CASSFPGREGPTDTQYF.